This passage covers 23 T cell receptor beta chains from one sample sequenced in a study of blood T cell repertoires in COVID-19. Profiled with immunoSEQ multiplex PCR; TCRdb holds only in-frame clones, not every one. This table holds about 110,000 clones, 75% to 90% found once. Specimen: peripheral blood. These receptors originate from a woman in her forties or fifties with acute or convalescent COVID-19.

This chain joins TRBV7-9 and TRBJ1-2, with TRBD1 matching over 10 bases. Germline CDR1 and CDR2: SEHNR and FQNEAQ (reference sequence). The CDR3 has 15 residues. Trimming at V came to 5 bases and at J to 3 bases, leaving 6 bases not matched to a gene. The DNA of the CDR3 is TGTGCCAGCAGCCCCCAGACAGGGGGCGACTATGGCTACACCTTC. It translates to CASSPQTGGDYGYTF.

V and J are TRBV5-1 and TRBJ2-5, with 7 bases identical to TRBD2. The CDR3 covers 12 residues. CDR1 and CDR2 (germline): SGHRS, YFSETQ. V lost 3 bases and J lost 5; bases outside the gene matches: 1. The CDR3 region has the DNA TGCGCCAGCAGCTGGGGAGGGGAGACCCAGTACTTC. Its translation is CASSWGGETQYF.

The CDR3 bases are TGCGCCAGCAGTGAGGGCAGGGGGCTTGGCTACACCTTC. Translation gives CASSEGRGLGYTF. The chain is built from TRBV10-2 and TRBJ1-2; 8 positions agree with TRBD1. Germline loops: CDR1 WSHSY, CDR2 SAAADI. The CDR3 is 13 amino acids. V dropped 2 bases and J dropped 7; count of bases not matched to a gene: 3.

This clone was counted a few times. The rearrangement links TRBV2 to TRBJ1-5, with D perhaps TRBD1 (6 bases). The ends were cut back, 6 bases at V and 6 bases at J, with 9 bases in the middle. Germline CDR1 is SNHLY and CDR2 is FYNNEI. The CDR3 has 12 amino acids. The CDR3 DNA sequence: TGTGCCAGCAGAGTACAGGGTCAGCCCCAGCATTTT. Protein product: CASRVQGQPQHF.

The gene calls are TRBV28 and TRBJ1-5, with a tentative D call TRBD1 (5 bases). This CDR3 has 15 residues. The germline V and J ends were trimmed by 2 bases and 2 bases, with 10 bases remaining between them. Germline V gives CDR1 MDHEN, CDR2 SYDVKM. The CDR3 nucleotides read TGTGCCAGCAGTTTACAGGCGGGGGGCAATCAGCCCCAGCATTTT. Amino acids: CASSLQAGGNQPQHF.

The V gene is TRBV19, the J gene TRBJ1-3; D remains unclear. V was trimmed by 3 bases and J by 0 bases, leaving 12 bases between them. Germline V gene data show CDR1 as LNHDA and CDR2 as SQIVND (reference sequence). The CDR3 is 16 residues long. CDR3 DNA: TGTGCCAGTAGTATCCACCAGGACTACTCTGGAAACACCATATATTTT. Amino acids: CASSIHQDYSGNTIYF. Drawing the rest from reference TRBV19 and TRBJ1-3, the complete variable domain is DGGITQSPKYLFRKEGQNVTLSCEQNLNHDAMYWYRQDPGQGLRLIYYSQIVNDFQKGDIAEGYSVSREKKESFPLTVTSAQKNPTAFYLCASSIHQDYSGNTIYFGEGSWLTVV.

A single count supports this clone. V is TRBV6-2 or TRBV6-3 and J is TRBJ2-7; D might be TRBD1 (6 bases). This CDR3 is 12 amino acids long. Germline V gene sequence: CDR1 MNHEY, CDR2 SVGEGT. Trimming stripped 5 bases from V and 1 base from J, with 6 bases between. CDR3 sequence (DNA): TGTGCCAGCAGTCAGGGGTCCTACGAGCAGTACTTC. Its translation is CASSQGSYEQYF.

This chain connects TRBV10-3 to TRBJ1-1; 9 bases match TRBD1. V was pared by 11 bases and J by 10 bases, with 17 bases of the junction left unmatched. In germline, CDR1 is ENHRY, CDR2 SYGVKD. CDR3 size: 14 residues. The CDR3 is CAAVPGTGINRAFF. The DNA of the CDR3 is TGTGCCGCGGTACCAGGGACAGGGATTAATCGAGCTTTCTTT.

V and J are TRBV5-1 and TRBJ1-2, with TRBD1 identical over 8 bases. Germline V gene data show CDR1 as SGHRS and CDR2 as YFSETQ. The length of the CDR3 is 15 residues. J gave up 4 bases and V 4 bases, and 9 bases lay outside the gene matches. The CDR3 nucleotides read TGCGCCAGCAGCCTAGGACAGGGTTGGTCCTATGGCTACACCTTC. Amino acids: CASSLGQGWSYGYTF. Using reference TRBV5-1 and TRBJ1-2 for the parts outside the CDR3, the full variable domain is KAGVTQTPRYLIKTRGQQVTLSCSPISGHRSVSWYQQTPGQGLQFLFEYFSETQRNKGNFPGRFSGRQFSNSRSEMNVSTLELGDSALYLCASSLGQGWSYGYTFGSGTRLTVV.

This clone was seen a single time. CDR3 in amino acids: CASSLSGLAGGETQYF. The DNA of the CDR3 is TGTGCCAGCAGTTTATCGGGACTAGCCGGGGGAGAGACCCAGTACTTC. The chain combines TRBV27 with TRBJ2-5, with 9 nucleotides matching TRBD2. The germline V gene encodes CDR1 MNHEY and CDR2 SMNVEV (reference sequence). The CDR3 is 16 residues long. J was trimmed by 4 bases and V by 0 bases; bases with no gene match: 6.

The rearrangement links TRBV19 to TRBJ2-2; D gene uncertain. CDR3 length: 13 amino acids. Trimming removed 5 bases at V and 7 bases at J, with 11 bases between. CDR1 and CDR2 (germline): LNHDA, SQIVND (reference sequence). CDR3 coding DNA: TGTGCCAGTAGTCCGTTAGCACTCGGGGAGCTGTTTTTT. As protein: CASSPLALGELFF.

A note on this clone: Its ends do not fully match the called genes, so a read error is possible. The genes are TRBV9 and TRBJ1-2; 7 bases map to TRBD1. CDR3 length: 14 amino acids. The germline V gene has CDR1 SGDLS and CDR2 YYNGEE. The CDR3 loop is CASSVRPGQLPPSF. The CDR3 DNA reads TGTGCCAGCAGTGTACGCCCGGGACAGCTTCCCCCCTCCTTC.

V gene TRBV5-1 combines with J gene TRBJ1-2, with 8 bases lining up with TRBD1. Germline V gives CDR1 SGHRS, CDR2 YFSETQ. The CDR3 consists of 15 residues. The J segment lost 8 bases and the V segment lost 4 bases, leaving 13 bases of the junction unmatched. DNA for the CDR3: TGCGCCAGCAGCCTACCAGGGGGCGGTTCGGGCGGCTACACCTTC. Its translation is CASSLPGGGSGGYTF. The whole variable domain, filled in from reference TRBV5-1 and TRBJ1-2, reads KAGVTQTPRYLIKTRGQQVTLSCSPISGHRSVSWYQQTPGQGLQFLFEYFSETQRNKGNFPGRFSGRQFSNSRSEMNVSTLELGDSALYLCASSLPGGGSGGYTFGSGTRLTVV.

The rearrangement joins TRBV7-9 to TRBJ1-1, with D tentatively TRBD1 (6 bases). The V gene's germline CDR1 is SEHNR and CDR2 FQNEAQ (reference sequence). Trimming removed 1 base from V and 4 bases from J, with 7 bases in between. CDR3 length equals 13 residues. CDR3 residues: CASSLEGGTEAFF. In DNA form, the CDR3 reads TGTGCCAGCAGCTTAGAAGGGGGCACTGAAGCTTTCTTT.

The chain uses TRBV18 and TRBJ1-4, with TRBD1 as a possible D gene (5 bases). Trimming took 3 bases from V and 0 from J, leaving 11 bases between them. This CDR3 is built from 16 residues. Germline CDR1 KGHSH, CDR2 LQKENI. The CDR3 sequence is CASSPGLTATNEKLFF. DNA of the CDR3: TGTGCCAGCTCACCGGGACTGACCGCAACTAATGAAAAACTGTTTTTT. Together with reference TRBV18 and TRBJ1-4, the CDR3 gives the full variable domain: NAGVMQNPRHLVRRRGQEARLRCSPMKGHSHVYWYRQLPEEGLKFMVYLQKENIIDESGMPKERFSAEFPKEGPSILRIQQVVRGDSAAYFCASSPGLTATNEKLFFGSGTQLSVL.

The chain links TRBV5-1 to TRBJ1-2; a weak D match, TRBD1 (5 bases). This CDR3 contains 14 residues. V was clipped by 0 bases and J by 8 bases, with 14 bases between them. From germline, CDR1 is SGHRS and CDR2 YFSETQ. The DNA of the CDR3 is TGCGCCAGCAGCTTGGCCCCTACAGGCGGCGGCTACACCTTC. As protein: CASSLAPTGGGYTF.

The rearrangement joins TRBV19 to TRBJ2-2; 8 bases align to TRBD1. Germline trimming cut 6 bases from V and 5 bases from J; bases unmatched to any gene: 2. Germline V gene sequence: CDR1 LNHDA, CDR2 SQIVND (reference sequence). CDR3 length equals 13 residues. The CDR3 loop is CASSYRGTGELFF. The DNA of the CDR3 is TGTGCCAGTAGCTACAGGGGGACCGGGGAGCTGTTTTTT. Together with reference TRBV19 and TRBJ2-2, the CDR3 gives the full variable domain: DGGITQSPKYLFRKEGQNVTLSCEQNLNHDAMYWYRQDPGQGLRLIYYSQIVNDFQKGDIAEGYSVSREKKESFPLTVTSAQKNPTAFYLCASSYRGTGELFFGEGSRLTVL.

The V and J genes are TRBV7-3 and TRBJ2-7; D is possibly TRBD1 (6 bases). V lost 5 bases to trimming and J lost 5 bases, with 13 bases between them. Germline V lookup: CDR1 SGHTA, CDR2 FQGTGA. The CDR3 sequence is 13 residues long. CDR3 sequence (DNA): TGTGCCAGCAGCCCAGGGGCGGTAGACGAGCAGTACTTC. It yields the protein CASSPGAVDEQYF.

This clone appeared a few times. CDR3 DNA: TGTGCCAGCAGCCAAGCCCCTGCGGGACAGGGCTACGAGCAGTACTTC. It is translated as CASSQAPAGQGYEQYF. The genes are TRBV4-2 and TRBJ2-7; TRBD1 matches 9 bases. Unmatched junction bases numbered 7, after V lost 1 base and J lost 3 bases. This CDR3 comprises 16 residues. Germline lookup yields CDR1 LGHNA and CDR2 YNFKEQ.

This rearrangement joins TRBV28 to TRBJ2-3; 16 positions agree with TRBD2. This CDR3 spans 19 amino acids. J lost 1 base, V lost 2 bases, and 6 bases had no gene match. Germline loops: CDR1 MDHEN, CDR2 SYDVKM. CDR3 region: CASSLPPGTSGRGTDTQYF. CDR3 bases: TGTGCCAGCAGTTTACCCCCCGGGACTAGCGGGAGGGGCACAGATACGCAGTATTTT.

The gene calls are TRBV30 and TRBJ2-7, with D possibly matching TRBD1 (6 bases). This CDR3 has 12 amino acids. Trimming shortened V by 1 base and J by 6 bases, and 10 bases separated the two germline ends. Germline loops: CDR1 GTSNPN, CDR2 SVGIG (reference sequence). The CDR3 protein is CAWSAGVGEQYF. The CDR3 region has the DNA TGTGCCTGGAGTGCAGGGGTTGGCGAGCAGTACTTC.

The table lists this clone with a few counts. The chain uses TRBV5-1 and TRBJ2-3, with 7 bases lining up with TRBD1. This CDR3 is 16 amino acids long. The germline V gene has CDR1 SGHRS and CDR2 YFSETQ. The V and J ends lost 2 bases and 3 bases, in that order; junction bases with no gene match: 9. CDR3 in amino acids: CASSFGDRELTDTQYF. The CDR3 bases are TGCGCCAGCAGCTTTGGAGACAGGGAGTTAACAGATACGCAGTATTTT.

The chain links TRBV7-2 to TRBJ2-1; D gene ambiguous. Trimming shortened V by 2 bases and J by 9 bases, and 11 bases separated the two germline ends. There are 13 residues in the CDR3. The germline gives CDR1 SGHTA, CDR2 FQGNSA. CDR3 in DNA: TGTGCCAGCAGCTTAAGTGCCGGGTTTGAGCAGTTCTTC. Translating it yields CASSLSAGFEQFF. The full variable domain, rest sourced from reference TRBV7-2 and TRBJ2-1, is GAGVSQSPSNKVTEKGKDVELRCDPISGHTALYWYRQSLGQGLEFLIYFQGNSAPDKSGLPSDRFSAERTGGSVSTLTIQRTQQEDSAVYLCASSLSAGFEQFFGPGTRLTVL.